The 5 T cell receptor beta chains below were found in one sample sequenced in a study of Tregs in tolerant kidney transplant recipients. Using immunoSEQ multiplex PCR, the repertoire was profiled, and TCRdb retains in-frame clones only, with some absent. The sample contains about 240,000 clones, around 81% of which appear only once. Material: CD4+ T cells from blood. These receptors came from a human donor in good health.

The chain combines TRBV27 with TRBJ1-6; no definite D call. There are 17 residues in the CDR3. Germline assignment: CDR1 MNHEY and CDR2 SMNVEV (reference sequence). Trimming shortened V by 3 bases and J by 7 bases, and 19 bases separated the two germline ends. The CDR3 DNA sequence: TGTGCCAGCAGTTTTTCGGATCTCAGGCTGGGGAATTCACCCCTCCACTTT. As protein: CASSFSDLRLGNSPLHF.

The CDR3 here is CASSDDRVGNTIYF. DNA of the CDR3: TGTGCCAGCAGTGACGACAGGGTCGGAAACACCATATATTTT. The J gene is TRBJ1-3, the V gene TRBV2; 7 bases match TRBD1. Looked up from germline, CDR1 is SNHLY and CDR2 is FYNNEI. The CDR3 is made up of 14 amino acids. The V gene end was trimmed by 3 bases and the J gene end by 4 bases; junction bases not matched to a gene: 3.

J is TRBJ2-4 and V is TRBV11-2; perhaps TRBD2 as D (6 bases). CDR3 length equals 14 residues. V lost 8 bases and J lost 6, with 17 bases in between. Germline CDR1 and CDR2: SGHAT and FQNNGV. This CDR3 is CASASGVDRNIQYF. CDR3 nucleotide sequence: TGTGCCAGCGCTTCGGGGGTTGATAGAAACATTCAGTACTTC.

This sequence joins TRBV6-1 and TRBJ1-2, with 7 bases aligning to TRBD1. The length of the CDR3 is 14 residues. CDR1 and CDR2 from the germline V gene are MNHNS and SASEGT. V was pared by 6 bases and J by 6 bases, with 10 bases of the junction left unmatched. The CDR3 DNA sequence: TGTGCCAGCAGCGGTTGGGGGACAGTGGATGGCTACACCTTC. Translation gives CASSGWGTVDGYTF.

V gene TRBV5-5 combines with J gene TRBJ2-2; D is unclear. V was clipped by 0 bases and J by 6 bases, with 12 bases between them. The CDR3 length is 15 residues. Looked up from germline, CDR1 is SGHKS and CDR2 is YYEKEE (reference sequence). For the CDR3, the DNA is TGTGCCAGCAGCTTGGGCCCTCTTTCCCCCGGGGAGCTGTTTTTT. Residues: CASSLGPLSPGELFF.